A single T cell receptor beta chain is shown here with its context. Its antigen is still unknown. No much larger clonotype is one base removed from it; base qualities were not supplied. One collaborating source in Seattle enrolled patients during active infection and followed them longitudinally through the course of disease. Each collaborating institution followed its own protocols to collect whole blood in K2EDTA tubes. For TCRbeta analysis, collaborators shipped samples as frozen whole blood, isolated PBMCs, or DNA extracted from either of those sample types. The immunoSEQ Assay, a bias-controlled multiplex PCR, was used to amplify TCRbeta CDR3 regions from genomic DNA. The authors processed their data as follows. Within the assay, amplification of reference gene primers was used to estimate how many nucleated cells each sample contained. To quantify the absolute abundance of each unique TCRbeta CDR3 rearrangement, sequence reads were collapsed and filtered. For each sample, productive Simpson clonality was calculated as the square root of Simpson's diversity index across productive rearrangements. TCRdb took over this immuneACCESS table, retaining in-frame rearrangements with V and J assigned. Such tables are incomplete; in checked studies, under half of the missing clones stem from an unresolved V gene, and the remainder is unexplained. D and trimming were read from the DNA, whereas the V and J calls and clone size are those reported in that table. Recorded for this sample are 65,000 to 95,000 clones; more than 85% of them occurred a single time. Together, the top ten hold about 2.5% of the sample.

V is cut by 1 base and J by 1 base, and the space between the germline ends is 14 bases. Per the germline V gene, SGHTA is the CDR1 and FQGNSA is the CDR2. The CDR3 contains 17 residues, cysteine and phenylalanine counted. Only CDR3 DNA is held: 51 bases, read in frame from base 1. These data originate in a study of blood T cell repertoires in COVID-19 (dated by TCRdb to 2020 to 2022). For the study in its entirety: The collaborator samples originated in the United States, Italy and Spain and spanned the acute and convalescent phases of COVID-19. The material from the prospective study consisted of cDNA or gDNA derived from T cells, B-cell-depleted T cells, or PBMCs. Subjects who had been exposed to COVID-19, were actively infected with it, or had recovered from it provided the deeply sampled blood TCRbeta repertoires that made up the dataset. The repertoires were released in a freely available public database meant as a resource for research on the immune response to SARS-CoV-2. The samples were drawn from the first 160 participants of the ongoing ImmuneRACE study and from 950 to 1,500 subjects provided by 6 global collaborators. Sample metadata almost always included a de-identified subject ID, COVID-19 status, age in years and sex. Where available, HLA class I and class II types were obtained from metadata supplied by the sample provider rather than from assay-based typing. Study-wide conclusions, independent of this receptor: How much clinical and demographic metadata was included differed by source and by participant, and the metadata was provided uncurated.

Sample: peripheral blood. The V gene is TRBV7-2 and the J gene is TRBJ2-1, with the D gene too uncertain to name. The receptor was derived from a man aged 50 to 60 with COVID-19, enrolled during active disease. The sequence in DNA is TGTGCCAGCAGCTTAGTGTTGAGGAAACTTTCCTACAATGAGCAGTTCTTC. It translates to CASSLVLRKLSYNEQFF.